This T cell receptor (beta chain) was found in a study of T cell repertoires in cytomegalovirus infection. TCRdb analysed the reads with MiXCR anew, one entry per CDR3 protein. The sample gives a few hundred thousand distinct CDR3 sequences, roughly 29% of which show up once; approximately 13% is in the top ten. Looked up from germline, CDR1 is SGHVS and CDR2 is FNYEAQ. This CDR3 has 16 residues. Trimming cost V 4 bases and J 5 bases, with 21 bases left between them. This clonotype has a count of ten or more. The origin of this receptor is a human donor in good health (CMV status not recorded). Some clones in this sample may be carry-over from other donors' samples. The rearrangement links TRBV7-6 to TRBJ2-7, with D possibly TRBD1 on 6 matching bases. Input material: PBMCs. CDR3 coding DNA: TGTGCCAGCAGCTCCACTACAGGGCTCGAGTTCCACGAGCAGTACTTC. It translates to CASSSTTGLEFHEQYF.